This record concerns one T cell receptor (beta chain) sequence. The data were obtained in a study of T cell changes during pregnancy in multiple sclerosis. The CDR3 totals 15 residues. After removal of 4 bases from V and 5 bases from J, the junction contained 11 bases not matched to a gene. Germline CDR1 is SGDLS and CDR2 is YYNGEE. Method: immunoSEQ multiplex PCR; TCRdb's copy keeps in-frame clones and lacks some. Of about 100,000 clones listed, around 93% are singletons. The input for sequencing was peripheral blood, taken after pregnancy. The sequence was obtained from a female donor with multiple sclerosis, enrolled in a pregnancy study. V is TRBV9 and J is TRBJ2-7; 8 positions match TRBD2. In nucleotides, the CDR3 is TGTGCCAGCAGCCCAAGGGTAGCGGGGTTTGACGAGCAGTACTTC. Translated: CASSPRVAGFDEQYF.